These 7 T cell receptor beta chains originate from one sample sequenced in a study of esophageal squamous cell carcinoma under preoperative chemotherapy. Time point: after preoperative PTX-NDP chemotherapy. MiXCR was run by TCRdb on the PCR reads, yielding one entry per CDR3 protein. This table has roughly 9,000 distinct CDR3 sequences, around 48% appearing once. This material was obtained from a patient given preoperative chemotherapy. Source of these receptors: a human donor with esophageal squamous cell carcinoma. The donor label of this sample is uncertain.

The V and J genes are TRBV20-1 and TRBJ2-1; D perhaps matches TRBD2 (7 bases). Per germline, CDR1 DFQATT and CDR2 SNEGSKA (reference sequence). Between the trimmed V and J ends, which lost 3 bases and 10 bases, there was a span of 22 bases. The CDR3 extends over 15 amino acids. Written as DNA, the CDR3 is TGCAGTGCTAGCGCTAGCGGAGGGGGATCCTACGAGCAGTTCTTC. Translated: CSASASGGGSYEQFF.

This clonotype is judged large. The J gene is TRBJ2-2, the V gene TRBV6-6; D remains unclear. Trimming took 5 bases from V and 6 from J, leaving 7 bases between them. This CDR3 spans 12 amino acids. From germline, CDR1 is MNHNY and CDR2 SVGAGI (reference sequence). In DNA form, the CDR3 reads TGTGCCAGCAGTCCGGTCTCCGGGGAGCTGTTTTTT. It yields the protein CASSPVSGELFF.

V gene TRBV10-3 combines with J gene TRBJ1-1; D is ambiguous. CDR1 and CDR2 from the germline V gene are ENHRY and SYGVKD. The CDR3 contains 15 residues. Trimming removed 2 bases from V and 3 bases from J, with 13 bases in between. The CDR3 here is CAISESPGGDTEAFF. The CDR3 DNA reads TGTGCCATCAGTGAGAGTCCCGGTGGGGACACTGAAGCTTTCTTT.

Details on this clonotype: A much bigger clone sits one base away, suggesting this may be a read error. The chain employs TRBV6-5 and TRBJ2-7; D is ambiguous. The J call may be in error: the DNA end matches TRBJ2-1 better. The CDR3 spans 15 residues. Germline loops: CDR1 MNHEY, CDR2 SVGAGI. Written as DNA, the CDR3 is TGTGCCAGCAGTTCCACACGGACGGAGACCTACGAGCAGTTCTTC. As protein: CASSSTRTETYEQFF.

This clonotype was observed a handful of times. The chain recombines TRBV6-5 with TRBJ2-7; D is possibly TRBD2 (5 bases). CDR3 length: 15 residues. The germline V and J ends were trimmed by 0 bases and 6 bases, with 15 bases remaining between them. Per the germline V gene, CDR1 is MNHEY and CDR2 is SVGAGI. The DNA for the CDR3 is TGTGCCAGCAGTTACTCGGCCAGGACTCCCGGCGAGCAGTACTTC. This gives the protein CASSYSARTPGEQYF.

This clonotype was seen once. The CDR3 DNA follows: TGTGCCAGCAGTTACCGGGCCCAGAGCTCCTACGAGCAGTACTTC. The encoded protein is CASSYRAQSSYEQYF. The gene calls are TRBV7-9 and TRBJ2-1; D is unresolved. The end of the DNA fits TRBJ2-7 better, so the J call may be wrong. The CDR3 sequence is 15 residues long. Per germline, CDR1 SEHNR and CDR2 FQNEAQ (reference sequence).

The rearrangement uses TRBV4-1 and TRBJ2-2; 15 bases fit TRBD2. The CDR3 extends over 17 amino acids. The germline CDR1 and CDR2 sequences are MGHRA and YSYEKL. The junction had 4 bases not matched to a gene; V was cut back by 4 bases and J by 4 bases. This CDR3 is CASSPSGLAGGTGELFF. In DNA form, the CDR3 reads TGCGCCAGCAGCCCCTCGGGACTAGCGGGAGGCACCGGGGAGCTGTTTTTT.